A selection of T cell receptor beta chains follows, all from one sample in a study of blood T cell repertoires in COVID-19. Repertoires were generated with immunoSEQ multiplex PCR, while TCRdb's copy carries only in-frame clones and drops some. This table holds some 260,000 clones, around 85% found once. Sequencing used peripheral blood. These receptors originate from a woman in her 40s with active or convalescent COVID-19. CDR3s include the opening cysteine and the closing phenylalanine or tryptophan. For some rows the clone size is stated as once, few or many, or as a class when expanded; others skip it.

J: TRBJ1-5; size: NA; V: TRBV10-3; CDR3: CAISEVLSLSNQPQHF
J: TRBJ1-1; size: NA; V: TRBV9; CDR3: CASSVTGLNGEAFF
J: TRBJ1-1; size: few; V: TRBV18; CDR3: CASSPGANTEAFF
J: TRBJ1-2; size: NA; V: TRBV9; CDR3: CASSARDRVYGYTF
J: TRBJ1-6; size: NA; V: TRBV19; CDR3: CASSRRQAWDSPLHF
J: TRBJ2-1; size: NA; V: TRBV5-5; CDR3: CASSSLGGKLYNEQFF
J: TRBJ1-3; size: NA; V: TRBV4-1; CDR3: CASSQDPARTIYF
J: TRBJ1-1; size: NA; V: TRBV6-5; CDR3: CASRSGTGNTEAFF
J: TRBJ2-7; size: NA; V: TRBV7-2; CDR3: CASSPGTRLYEQYF
J: TRBJ1-1; size: NA; V: TRBV6-1; CDR3: CASSEGRSTEAFF
J: TRBJ1-2; size: once; V: TRBV18; CDR3: CASSPPGGLNYGYTF
J: TRBJ1-3; size: NA; V: TRBV6-1; CDR3: CASSGGQGLYGNTIYF
J: TRBJ2-3; size: NA; V: TRBV19; CDR3: CASTLGGSTDTQYF
J: TRBJ1-2; size: NA; V: TRBV7-2; CDR3: CASSRGTGANYGYTF
J: TRBJ2-2; size: NA; V: TRBV10-1; CDR3: CASSDSGSGELFF
J: TRBJ1-2; size: NA; V: TRBV28; CDR3: CASSLFSYGYTF
J: TRBJ1-1; size: once; V: TRBV27; CDR3: CASSLWDSKNTEAFF
J: TRBJ1-3; size: once; V: TRBV2; CDR3: CASRTGAPGNTIYF
J: TRBJ2-2; size: NA; V: TRBV6-5; CDR3: CASSPGQLNTGELFF
J: TRBJ1-5; size: NA; V: TRBV27; CDR3: CASSFYQGNQPQHF
J: TRBJ2-5; size: NA; V: TRBV2; CDR3: CASSERWEDGTQYF
J: TRBJ2-2; size: NA; V: TRBV4-2; CDR3: CASSLRSPGQAGELFF
J: TRBJ1-4; size: few; V: TRBV7-2; CDR3: CASSRDSEKLFF
J: TRBJ2-5; size: NA; V: TRBV12-3/TRBV12-4; CDR3: CASNGQGLSTQYF
J: TRBJ1-6; size: NA; V: TRBV3-1/TRBV3-2; CDR3: CASSQVQGRSPLHF
J: TRBJ1-2; size: NA; V: TRBV4-1; CDR3: CASSQAINYGYTF
J: TRBJ1-1; size: NA; V: TRBV7-9; CDR3: CASSSPGQGVGAFF
J: TRBJ1-5; size: NA; V: TRBV19; CDR3: CASSPGHNSNQPQHF
J: TRBJ1-5; size: NA; V: TRBV30; CDR3: CAWSVGQGWNQPQHF
J: TRBJ2-5; size: NA; V: TRBV5-5; CDR3: CASSLGVTGLETQYF
J: TRBJ2-3; size: NA; V: TRBV15; CDR3: CATSRELAGVDTQYF
J: TRBJ1-2; size: few; V: TRBV27; CDR3: CASSPQGGWNYGYTF
J: TRBJ1-2; size: NA; V: TRBV12-3/TRBV12-4; CDR3: CASSLTWAGYTF
J: TRBJ2-1; size: few; V: TRBV20-1; CDR3: CSARRNNEQFF
J: TRBJ1-2; size: NA; V: TRBV5-6; CDR3: CASSPPVARAAGYTF
J: TRBJ2-5; size: NA; V: TRBV6-6; CDR3: CATQSGGGETQYF
J: TRBJ1-5; size: NA; V: TRBV19; CDR3: CASSIDAGGFQPQHF
J: TRBJ2-3; size: NA; V: TRBV27; CDR3: CASSSPLRQTSTDTQYF
J: TRBJ1-6; size: NA; V: TRBV30; CDR3: CAWSVPGANSPLHF
J: TRBJ1-5; size: NA; V: TRBV18; CDR3: CASSPLSTGSNQPQHF
J: TRBJ1-5; size: once; V: TRBV19; CDR3: CASRSPGQHNQPQHF
J: TRBJ1-4; size: NA; V: TRBV15; CDR3: CATSSLGQKNEKLFF
J: TRBJ1-3; size: NA; V: TRBV7-5; CDR3: CVIFRSGNTIYF
J: TRBJ2-1; size: NA; V: TRBV11-2; CDR3: CASSLVGGYNEQFF
J: TRBJ2-7; size: few; V: TRBV28; CDR3: CASSSFAGGMYEQYF
J: TRBJ1-5; size: NA; V: TRBV2; CDR3: CASSEFFTQPQGQPQHF
J: TRBJ2-5; size: NA; V: TRBV7-9; CDR3: CASSFLLAGGFQETQYF
J: TRBJ2-4; size: NA; V: TRBV7-2; CDR3: CASSRRTGAAKNIQYF
J: TRBJ2-2; size: NA; V: TRBV10-3; CDR3: CAISGAQTVYTGELFF
J: TRBJ2-3; size: once; V: TRBV7-3; CDR3: CASSLGTSTDTQYF
J: TRBJ2-7; size: NA; V: TRBV5-1; CDR3: CASSGGQFYEQYF
J: TRBJ2-1; size: few; V: TRBV7-8; CDR3: CASSVVTSGSYNEQFF
J: TRBJ1-3; size: NA; V: TRBV9; CDR3: CASSAHMTGSGNTIYF
J: TRBJ1-2; size: NA; V: TRBV6-1; CDR3: CASSELGTAAGYTF
J: TRBJ2-3; size: NA; V: TRBV29-1; CDR3: CSGMGGPTDTQYF
J: TRBJ1-2; size: NA; V: TRBV5-3; CDR3: CARSLFGHDYGYTF
J: TRBJ1-2; size: NA; V: TRBV5-1; CDR3: CASGDMYGYTF